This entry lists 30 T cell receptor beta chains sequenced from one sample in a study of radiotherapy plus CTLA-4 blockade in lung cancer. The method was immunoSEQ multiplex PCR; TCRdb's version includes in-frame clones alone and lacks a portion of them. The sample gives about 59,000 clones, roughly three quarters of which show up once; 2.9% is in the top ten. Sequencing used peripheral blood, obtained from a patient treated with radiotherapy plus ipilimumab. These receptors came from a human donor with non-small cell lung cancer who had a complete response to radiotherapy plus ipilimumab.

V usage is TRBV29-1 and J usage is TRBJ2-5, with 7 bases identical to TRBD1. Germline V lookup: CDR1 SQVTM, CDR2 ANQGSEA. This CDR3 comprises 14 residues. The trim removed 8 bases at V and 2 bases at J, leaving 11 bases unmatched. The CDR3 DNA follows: TGCAGCTTGAGTAAGGGGGCGAGTCAAGAGACCCAGTACTTC. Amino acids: CSLSKGASQETQYF.

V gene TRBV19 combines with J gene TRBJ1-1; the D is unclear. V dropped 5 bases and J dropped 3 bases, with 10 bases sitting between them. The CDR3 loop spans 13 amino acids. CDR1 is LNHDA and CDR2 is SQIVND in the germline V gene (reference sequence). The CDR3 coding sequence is TGTGCCAGTAGTCTGCGGGAGGACACTGAAGCTTTCTTT. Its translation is CASSLREDTEAFF.

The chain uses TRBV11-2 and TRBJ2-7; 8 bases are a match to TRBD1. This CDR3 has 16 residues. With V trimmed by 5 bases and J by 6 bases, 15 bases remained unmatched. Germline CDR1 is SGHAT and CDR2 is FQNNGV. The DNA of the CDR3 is TGTGCCAGCAGCACCCTGACAGGGGCCAGGGCCCTCGAGCAGTACTTC. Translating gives CASSTLTGARALEQYF. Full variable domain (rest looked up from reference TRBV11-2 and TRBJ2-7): EAGVAQSPRYKIIEKRQSVAFWCNPISGHATLYWYQQILGQGPKLLIQFQNNGVVDDSQLPKDRFSAERLKGVDSTLKIQPAKLEDSAVYLCASSTLTGARALEQYFGPGTRLTVT.

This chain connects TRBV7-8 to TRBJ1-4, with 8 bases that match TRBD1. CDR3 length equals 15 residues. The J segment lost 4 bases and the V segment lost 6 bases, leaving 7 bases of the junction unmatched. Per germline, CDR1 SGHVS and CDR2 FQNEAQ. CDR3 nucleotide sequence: TGTGCCAGCAGGTGGGGGACAGGCGGTAATGAAAAACTGTTTTTT. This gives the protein CASRWGTGGNEKLFF.

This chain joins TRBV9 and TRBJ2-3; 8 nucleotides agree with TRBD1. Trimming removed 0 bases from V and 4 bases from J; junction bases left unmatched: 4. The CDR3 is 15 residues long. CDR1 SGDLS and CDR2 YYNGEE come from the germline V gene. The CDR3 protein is CASSVGGTGSDTQYF. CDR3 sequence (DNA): TGTGCCAGCAGCGTAGGAGGGACAGGCTCAGATACGCAGTATTTT.

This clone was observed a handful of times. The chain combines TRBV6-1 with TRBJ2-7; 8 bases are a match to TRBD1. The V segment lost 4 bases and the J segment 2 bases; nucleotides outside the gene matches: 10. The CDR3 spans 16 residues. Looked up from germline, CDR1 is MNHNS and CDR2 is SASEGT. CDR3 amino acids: CASSASTGGNPYEQYF. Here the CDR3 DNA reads TGTGCCAGCAGTGCTTCAACAGGGGGGAACCCCTACGAGCAGTACTTC.

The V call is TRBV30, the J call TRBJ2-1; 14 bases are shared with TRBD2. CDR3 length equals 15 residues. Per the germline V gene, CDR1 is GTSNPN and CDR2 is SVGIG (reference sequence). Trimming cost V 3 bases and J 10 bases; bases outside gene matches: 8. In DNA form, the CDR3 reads TGTGCCTGGAGGTCCCTGGGACTAGCGGGAGTCGAGCAGTTCTTC. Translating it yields CAWRSLGLAGVEQFF.

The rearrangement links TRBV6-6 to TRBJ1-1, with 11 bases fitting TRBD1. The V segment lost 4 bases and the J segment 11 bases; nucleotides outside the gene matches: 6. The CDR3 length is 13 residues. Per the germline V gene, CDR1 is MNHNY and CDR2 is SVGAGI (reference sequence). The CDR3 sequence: CASSLDRGHRAFF. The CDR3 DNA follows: TGTGCCAGCAGTTTGGACAGGGGGCATCGGGCTTTCTTT.

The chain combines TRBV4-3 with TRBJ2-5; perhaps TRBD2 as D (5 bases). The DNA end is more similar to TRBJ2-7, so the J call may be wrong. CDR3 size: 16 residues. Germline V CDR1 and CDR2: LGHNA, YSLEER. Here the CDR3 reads CASSQVWAGASYEQYF. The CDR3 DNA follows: TGCGCCAGCAGCCAAGTCTGGGCGGGCGCTTCCTACGAGCAGTACTTC.

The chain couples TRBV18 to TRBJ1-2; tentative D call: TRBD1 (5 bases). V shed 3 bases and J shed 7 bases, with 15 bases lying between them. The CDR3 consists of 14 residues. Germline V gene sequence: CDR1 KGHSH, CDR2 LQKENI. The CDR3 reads CASSPPLGGVGYTF. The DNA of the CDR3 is TGTGCCAGCTCACCCCCCCTGGGAGGGGTTGGCTACACCTTC.

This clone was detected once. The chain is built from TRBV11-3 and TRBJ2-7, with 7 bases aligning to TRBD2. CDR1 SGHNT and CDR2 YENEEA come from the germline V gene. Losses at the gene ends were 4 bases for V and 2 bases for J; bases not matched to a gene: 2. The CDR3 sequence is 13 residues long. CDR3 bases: TGTGCCAGCAGCTACGGACTAGCCTACGAGCAGTACTTC. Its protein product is CASSYGLAYEQYF.

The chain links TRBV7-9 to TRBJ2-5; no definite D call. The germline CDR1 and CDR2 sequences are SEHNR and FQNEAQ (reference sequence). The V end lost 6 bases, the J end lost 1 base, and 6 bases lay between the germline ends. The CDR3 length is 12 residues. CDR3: CASSLPQETQYF. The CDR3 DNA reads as TGTGCCAGCAGTCTACCCCAAGAGACCCAGTACTTC.

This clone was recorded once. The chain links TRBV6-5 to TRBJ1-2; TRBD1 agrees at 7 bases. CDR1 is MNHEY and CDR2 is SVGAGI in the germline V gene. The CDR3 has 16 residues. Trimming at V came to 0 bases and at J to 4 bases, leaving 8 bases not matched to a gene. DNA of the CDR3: TGTGCCAGCAGTTACTCGGCCGACAGGGCTTCCTATGGCTACACCTTC. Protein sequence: CASSYSADRASYGYTF.

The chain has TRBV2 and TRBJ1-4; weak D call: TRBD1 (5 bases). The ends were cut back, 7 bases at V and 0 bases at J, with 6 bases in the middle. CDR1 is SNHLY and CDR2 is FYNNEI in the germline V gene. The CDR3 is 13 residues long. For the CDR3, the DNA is TGTGCCAGCATGACAGCAACTAATGAAAAACTGTTTTTT. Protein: CASMTATNEKLFF.

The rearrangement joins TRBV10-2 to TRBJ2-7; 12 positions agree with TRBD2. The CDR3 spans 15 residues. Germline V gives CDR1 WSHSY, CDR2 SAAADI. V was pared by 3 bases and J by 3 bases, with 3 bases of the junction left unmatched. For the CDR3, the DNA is TGCGCCAGCAGTGAACCGACTAGCGGGAGCTACGAGCAGTACTTC. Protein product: CASSEPTSGSYEQYF.

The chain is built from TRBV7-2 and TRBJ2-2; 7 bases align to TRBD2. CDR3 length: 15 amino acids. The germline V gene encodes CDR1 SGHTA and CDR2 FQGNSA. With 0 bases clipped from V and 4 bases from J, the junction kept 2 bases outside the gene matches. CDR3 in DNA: TGTGCCAGCAGCTTAGCCCGGGAGGCCACCGGGGAGCTGTTTTTT. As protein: CASSLAREATGELFF.

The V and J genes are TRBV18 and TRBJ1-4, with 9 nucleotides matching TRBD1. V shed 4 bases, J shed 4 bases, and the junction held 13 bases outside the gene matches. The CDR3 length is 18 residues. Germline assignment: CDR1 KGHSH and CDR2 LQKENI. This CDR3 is CASSLHVPGQGFNEKLFF. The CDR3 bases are TGTGCCAGCTCACTTCATGTCCCGGGACAGGGATTTAATGAAAAACTGTTTTTT. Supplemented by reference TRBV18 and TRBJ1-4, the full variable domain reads NAGVMQNPRHLVRRRGQEARLRCSPMKGHSHVYWYRQLPEEGLKFMVYLQKENIIDESGMPKERFSAEFPKEGPSILRIQQVVRGDSAAYFCASSLHVPGQGFNEKLFFGSGTQLSVL.

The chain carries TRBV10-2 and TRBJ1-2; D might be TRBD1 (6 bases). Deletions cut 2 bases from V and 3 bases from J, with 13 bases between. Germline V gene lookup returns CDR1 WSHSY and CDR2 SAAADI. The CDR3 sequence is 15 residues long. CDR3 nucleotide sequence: TGCGCCAGCAGTGAGCCGACAGGTTTGGACTATGGCTACACCTTC. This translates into CASSEPTGLDYGYTF.

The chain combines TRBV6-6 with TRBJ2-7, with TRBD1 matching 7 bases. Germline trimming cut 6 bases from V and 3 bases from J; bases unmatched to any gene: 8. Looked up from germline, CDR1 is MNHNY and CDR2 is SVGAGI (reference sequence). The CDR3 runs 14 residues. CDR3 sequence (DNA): TGTGCCAGCAGGGGACAGTCTCTAAACTACGAGCAGTACTTC. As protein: CASRGQSLNYEQYF.

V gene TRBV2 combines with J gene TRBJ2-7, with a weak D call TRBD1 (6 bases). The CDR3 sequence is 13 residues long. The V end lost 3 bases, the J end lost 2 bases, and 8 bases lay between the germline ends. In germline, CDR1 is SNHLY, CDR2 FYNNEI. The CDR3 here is CASSDHRAYEQYF. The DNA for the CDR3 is TGTGCCAGCAGTGACCACAGGGCCTACGAGCAGTACTTC.

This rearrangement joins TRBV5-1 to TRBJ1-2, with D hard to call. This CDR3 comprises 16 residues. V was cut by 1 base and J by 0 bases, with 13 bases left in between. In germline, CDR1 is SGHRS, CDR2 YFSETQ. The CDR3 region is CASSLQVSSSNYGYTF. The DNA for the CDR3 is TGCGCCAGCAGCTTGCAGGTGTCTTCGTCTAACTATGGCTACACCTTC.

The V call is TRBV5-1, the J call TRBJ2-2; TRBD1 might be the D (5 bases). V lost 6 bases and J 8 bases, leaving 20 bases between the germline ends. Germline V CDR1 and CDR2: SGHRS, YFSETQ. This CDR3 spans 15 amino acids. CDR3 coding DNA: TGCGCCAGCAAATCCCAGGGCTCAAAAATGGGGGAGCTGTTTTTT. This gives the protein CASKSQGSKMGELFF.

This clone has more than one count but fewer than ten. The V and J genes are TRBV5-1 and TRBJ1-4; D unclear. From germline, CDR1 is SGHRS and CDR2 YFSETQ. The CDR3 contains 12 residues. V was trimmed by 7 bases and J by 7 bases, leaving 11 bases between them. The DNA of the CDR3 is TGCGCCAGCGGGTTTTCGGGTGAAAAACTGTTTTTT. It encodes CASGFSGEKLFF.

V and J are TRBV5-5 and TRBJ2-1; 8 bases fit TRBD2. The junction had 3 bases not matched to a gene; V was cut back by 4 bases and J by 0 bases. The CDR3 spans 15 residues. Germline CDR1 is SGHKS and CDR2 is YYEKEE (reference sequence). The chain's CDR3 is CASSLTSGSYNEQFF. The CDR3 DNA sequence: TGTGCCAGCAGCCTTACTAGCGGCTCCTACAATGAGCAGTTCTTC.

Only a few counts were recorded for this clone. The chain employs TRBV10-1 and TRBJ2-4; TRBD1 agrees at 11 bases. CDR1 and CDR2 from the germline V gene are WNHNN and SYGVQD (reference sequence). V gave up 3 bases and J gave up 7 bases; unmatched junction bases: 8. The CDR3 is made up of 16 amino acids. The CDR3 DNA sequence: TGCGCCAGCAGTGACGGGACAGGGGGATCAGGGAACATTCAGTACTTC. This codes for CASSDGTGGSGNIQYF.

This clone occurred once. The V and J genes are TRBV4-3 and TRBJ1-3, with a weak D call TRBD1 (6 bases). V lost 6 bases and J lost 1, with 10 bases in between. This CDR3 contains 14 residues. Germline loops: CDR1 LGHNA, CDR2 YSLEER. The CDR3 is CASSTGRSGNTIYF. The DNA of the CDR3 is TGCGCCAGCAGTACAGGGAGATCTGGAAACACCATATATTTT.

This chain's CDR3 is CASSLTGQGIYGYTF. Here the CDR3 DNA reads TGTGCCAGCAGCCTAACGGGACAGGGTATCTATGGCTACACCTTC. This rearrangement joins TRBV7-9 to TRBJ1-2, with 9 bases fitting TRBD1. Germline CDR1 reads SEHNR; CDR2 reads FQNEAQ (reference sequence). J gave up 4 bases and V 5 bases, and 8 bases lay outside the gene matches. The CDR3 length is 15 residues. The full variable domain, its missing parts supplied by reference TRBV7-9 and TRBJ1-2, is DTGVSQNPRHKITKRGQNVTFRCDPISEHNRLYWYRQTLGQGPEFLTYFQNEAQLEKSRLLSDRFSAERPKGSFSTLEIQRTEQGDSAMYLCASSLTGQGIYGYTFGSGTRLTVV.

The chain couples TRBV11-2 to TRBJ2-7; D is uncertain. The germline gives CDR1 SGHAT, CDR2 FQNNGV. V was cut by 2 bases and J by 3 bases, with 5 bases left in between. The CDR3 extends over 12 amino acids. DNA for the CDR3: TGTGCCAGCAGCTTATTGAGCTACGAGCAGTACTTC. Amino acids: CASSLLSYEQYF.

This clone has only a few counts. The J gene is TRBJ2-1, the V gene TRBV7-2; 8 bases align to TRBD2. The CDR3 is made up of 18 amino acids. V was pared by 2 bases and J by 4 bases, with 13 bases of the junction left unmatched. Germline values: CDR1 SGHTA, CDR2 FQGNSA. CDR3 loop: CASSLKLGAGVGYNEQFF. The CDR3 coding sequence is TGTGCCAGCAGCTTAAAACTTGGAGCGGGAGTGGGGTACAATGAGCAGTTCTTC. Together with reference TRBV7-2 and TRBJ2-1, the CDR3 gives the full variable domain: GAGVSQSPSNKVTEKGKDVELRCDPISGHTALYWYRQSLGQGLEFLIYFQGNSAPDKSGLPSDRFSAERTGGSVSTLTIQRTQQEDSAVYLCASSLKLGAGVGYNEQFFGPGTRLTVL.

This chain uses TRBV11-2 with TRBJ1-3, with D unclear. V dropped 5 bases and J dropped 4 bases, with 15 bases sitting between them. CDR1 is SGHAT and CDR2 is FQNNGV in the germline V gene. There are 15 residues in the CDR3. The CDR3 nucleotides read TGTGCCAGCAGCAAAGCCCGGGTCCCGGGAAACACCATATATTTT. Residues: CASSKARVPGNTIYF.